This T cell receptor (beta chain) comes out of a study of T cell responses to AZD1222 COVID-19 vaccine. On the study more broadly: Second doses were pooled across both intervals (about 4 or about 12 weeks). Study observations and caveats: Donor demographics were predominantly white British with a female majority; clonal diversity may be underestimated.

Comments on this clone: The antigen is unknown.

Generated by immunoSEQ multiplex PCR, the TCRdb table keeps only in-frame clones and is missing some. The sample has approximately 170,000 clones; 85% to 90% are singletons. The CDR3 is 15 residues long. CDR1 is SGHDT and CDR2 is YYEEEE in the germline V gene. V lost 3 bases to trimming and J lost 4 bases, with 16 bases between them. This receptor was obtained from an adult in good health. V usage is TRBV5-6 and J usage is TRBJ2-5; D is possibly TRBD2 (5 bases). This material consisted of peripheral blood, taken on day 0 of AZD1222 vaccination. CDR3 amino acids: CASSSYRDPGETQYF. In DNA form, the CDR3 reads TGTGCCAGCAGCTCGTACCGGGATCCAGGAGAGACCCAGTACTTC.